Each of the 5 T cell receptor beta chains below was sequenced from the same sample in a study of PD-L1 blockade in urothelial cancer. Produced via immunoSEQ multiplex PCR; TCRdb's table is partial and in-frame only. The sample contains tens of thousands of clones, about 80% of which appear only once. Regarding time point: pretreatment peripheral blood. This sample comprised PBMCs, obtained around atezolizumab (anti-PD-L1) treatment. The source of these receptors is a man over 45 with urothelial cancer.

Here the CDR3 reads CASSPGGNTGELFF. CDR3 nucleotides: TGTGCCAGCTCACCGGGGGGGAACACCGGGGAGCTGTTTTTT. V is TRBV18 and J is TRBJ2-2; TRBD2 is a possible D gene (6 bases). CDR3 size: 14 residues. CDR1 and CDR2 from the germline V gene are KGHSH and LQKENI. The germline V and J ends were trimmed by 3 bases and 1 base, with 6 bases remaining between them.

The chain combines TRBV6-4 with TRBJ2-7, with 11 bases aligning to TRBD2. After removal of 2 bases from V and 4 bases from J, the junction contained 7 bases not matched to a gene. The CDR3 extends over 16 amino acids. The germline V gene has CDR1 MRHNA and CDR2 SNTAGT. Here the CDR3 reads CASSDPGTSGIYEQYF. CDR3 in DNA: TGTGCCAGCAGTGACCCCGGGACTAGCGGAATTTACGAGCAGTACTTC.

The rearrangement links TRBV2 to TRBJ2-2; 8 bases map to TRBD2. CDR3 length equals 15 residues. V gave up 2 bases and J gave up 1 base; unmatched junction bases: 0. Germline V gene sequence: CDR1 SNHLY, CDR2 FYNNEI. The CDR3 reads CASSETSGNTGELFF. The CDR3 nucleotides are TGTGCCAGCAGTGAAACTAGCGGGAACACCGGGGAGCTGTTTTTT. The full variable domain, rest sourced from reference TRBV2 and TRBJ2-2, is EPEVTQTPSHQVTQMGQEVILRCVPISNHLYFYWYRQILGQKVEFLVSFYNNEISEKSEIFDDQFSVERPDGSNFTLKIRSTKLEDSAMYFCASSETSGNTGELFFGEGSRLTVL.

V usage is TRBV7-7 and J usage is TRBJ2-1; D gene uncertain. V gave up 1 base and J gave up 9 bases, with 10 bases separating them. The CDR3 sequence is 13 residues long. Germline CDR1 is SSHAT and CDR2 is FNYEAQ (reference sequence). CDR3 residues: CASSLESSSEQFF. CDR3 sequence (DNA): TGTGCCAGCAGCTTAGAGTCCTCCAGTGAGCAGTTCTTC.

J is TRBJ1-2 and V is TRBV6-1; 8 bases match TRBD1. The ends lost 4 bases at V and 4 bases at J; junction bases unmatched: 14. The CDR3 length is 17 residues. CDR1 MNHNS and CDR2 SASEGT come from the germline V gene. The CDR3 DNA reads as TGTGCCAGCAGTGGCCGACAGGGGAATTCGAGGAGCTATGGCTACACCTTC. The encoded protein is CASSGRQGNSRSYGYTF.